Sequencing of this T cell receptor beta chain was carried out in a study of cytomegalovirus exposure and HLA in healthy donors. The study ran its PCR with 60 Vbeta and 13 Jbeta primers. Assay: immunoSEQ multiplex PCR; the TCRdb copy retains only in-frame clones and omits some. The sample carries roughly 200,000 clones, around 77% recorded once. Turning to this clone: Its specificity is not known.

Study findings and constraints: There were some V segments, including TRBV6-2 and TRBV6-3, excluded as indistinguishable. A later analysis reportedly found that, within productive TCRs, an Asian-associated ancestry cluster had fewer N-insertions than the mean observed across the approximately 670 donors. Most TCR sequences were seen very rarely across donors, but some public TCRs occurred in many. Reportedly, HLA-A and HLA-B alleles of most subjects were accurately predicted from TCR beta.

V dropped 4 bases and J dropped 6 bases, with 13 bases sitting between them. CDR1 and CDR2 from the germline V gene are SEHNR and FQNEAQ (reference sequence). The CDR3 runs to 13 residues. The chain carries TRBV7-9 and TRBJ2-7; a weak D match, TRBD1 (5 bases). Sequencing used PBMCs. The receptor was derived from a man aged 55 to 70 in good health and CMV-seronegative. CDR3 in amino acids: CASSSQGPSEQYF. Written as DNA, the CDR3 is TGTGCCAGCAGCTCCCAGGGCCCCTCCGAGCAGTACTTC.